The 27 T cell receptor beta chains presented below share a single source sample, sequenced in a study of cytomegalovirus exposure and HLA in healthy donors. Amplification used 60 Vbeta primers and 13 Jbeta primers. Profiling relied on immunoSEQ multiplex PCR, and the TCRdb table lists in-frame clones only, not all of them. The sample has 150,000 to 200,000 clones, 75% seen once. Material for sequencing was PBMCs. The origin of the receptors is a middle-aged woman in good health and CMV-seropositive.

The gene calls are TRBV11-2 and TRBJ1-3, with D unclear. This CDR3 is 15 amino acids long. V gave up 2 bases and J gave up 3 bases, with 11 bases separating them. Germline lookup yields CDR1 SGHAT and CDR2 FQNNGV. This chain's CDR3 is CASSLMAVSGNTIYF. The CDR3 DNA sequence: TGTGCCAGCAGCTTAATGGCAGTCAGTGGAAACACCATATATTTT.

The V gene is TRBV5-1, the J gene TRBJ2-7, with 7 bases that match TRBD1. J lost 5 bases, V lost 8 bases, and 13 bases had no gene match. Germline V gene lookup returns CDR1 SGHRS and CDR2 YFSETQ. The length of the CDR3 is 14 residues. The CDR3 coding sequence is TGCGCCAGTCAGGGCGTCGGGACAGCTAACGAGCAGTACTTC. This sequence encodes CASQGVGTANEQYF.

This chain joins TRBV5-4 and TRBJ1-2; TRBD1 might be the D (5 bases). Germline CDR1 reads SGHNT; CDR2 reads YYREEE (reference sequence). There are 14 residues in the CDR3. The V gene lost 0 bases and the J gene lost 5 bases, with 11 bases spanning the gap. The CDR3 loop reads CASSLGPQGYGYTF. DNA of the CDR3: TGTGCCAGCAGCTTGGGCCCTCAGGGTTATGGCTACACCTTC.

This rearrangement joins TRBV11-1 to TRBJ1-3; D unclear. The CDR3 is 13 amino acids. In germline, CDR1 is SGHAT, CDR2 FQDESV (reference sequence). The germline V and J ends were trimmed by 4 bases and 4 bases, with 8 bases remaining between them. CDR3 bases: TGTGCCAGCAGCTCCCTAAACGGAAACACCATATATTTT. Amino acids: CASSSLNGNTIYF.

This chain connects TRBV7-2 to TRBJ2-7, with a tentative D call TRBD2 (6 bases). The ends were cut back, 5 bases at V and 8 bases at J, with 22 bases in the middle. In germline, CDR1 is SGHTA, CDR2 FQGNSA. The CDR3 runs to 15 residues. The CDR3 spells CASSPLGTPSLQQYF. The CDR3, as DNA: TGTGCCAGCAGCCCACTGGGGACTCCTTCTTTGCAGCAGTACTTC.

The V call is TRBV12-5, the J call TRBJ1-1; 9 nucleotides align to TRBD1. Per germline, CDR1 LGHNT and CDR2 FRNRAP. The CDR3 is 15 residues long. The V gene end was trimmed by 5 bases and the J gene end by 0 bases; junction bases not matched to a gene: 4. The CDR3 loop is CASGSGQGMNTEAFF. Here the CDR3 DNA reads TGTGCTAGTGGTAGCGGACAGGGGATGAACACTGAAGCTTTCTTT.

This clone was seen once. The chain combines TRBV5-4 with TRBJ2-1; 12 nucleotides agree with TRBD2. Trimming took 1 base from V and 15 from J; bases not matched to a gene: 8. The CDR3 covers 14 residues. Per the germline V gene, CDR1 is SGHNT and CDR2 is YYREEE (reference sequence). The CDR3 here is CASSLTLAGGPLFF. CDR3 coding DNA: TGTGCCAGCAGCTTGACTCTAGCGGGAGGGCCTCTGTTCTTC. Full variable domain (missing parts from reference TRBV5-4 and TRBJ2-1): ETGVTQSPTHLIKTRGQQVTLRCSSQSGHNTVSWYQQALGQGPQFIFQYYREEENGRGNFPPRFSGLQFPNYSSELNVNALELDDSALYLCASSLTLAGGPLFFGPGTRLTVL.

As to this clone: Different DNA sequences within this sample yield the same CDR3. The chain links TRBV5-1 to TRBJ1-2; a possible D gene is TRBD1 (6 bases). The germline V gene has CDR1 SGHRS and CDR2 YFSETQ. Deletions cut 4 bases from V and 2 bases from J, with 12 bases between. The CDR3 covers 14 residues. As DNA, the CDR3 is TGCGCCAGCAGCCTCGGGACAACCAACTATGGCTACACCTTC. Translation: CASSLGTTNYGYTF.

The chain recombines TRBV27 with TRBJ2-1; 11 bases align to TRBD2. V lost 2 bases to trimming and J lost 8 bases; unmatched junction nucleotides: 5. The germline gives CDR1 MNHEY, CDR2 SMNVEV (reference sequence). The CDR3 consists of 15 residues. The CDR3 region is CASSLTSGSFYEQFF. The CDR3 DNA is TGTGCCAGCAGTTTAACTAGCGGGAGTTTTTATGAGCAGTTCTTC.

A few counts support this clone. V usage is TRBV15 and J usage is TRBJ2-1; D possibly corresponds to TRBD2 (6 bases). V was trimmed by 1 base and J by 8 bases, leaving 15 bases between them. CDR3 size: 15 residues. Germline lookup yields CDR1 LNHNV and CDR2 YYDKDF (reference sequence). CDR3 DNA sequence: TGTGCCACCAGCAGAGTTCGGGACTCCAGGCATGAGCAGTTCTTC. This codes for CATSRVRDSRHEQFF.

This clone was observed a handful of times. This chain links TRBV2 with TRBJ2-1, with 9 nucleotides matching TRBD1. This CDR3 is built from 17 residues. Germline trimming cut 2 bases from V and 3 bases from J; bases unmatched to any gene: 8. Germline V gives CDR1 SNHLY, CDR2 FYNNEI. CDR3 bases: TGTGCCAGCAGTGAAATATATGGGACAGGGCGCTACAATGAGCAGTTCTTC. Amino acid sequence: CASSEIYGTGRYNEQFF.

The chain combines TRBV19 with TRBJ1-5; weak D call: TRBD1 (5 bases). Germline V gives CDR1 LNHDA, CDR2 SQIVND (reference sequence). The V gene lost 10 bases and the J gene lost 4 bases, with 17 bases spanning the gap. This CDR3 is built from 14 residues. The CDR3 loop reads CATRRDRQNQPQHF. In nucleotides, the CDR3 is TGTGCCACTCGCAGAGACAGACAAAATCAGCCCCAGCATTTT.

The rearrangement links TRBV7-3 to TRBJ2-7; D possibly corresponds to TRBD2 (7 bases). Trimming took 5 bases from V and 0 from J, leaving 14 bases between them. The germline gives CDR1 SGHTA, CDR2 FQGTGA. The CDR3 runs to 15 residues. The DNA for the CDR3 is TGTGCCAGCAGCCCCAGGGGAGGGAGCTCCTACGAGCAGTACTTC. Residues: CASSPRGGSSYEQYF.

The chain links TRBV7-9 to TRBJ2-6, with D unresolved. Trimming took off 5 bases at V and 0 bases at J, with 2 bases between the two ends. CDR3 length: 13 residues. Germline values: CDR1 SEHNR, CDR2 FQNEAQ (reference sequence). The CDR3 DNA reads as TGTGCCAGCAGCCGCTCTGGGGCCAACGTCCTGACTTTC. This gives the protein CASSRSGANVLTF. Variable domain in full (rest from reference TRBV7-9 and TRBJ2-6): DTGVSQNPRHKITKRGQNVTFRCDPISEHNRLYWYRQTLGQGPEFLTYFQNEAQLEKSRLLSDRFSAERPKGSFSTLEIQRTEQGDSAMYLCASSRSGANVLTFGAGSRLTVL.

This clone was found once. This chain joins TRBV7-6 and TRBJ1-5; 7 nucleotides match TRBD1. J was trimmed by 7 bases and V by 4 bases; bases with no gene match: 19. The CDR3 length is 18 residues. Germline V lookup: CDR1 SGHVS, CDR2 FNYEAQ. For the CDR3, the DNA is TGTGCCAGCAGCTCCAGAGGCAAAGACAGGGCCTCGAGGCAGCCCCAGCATTTT. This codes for CASSSRGKDRASRQPQHF.

Here the CDR3 reads CASIVDRGFRDEQFF. The CDR3 DNA reads TGTGCCAGCATTGTTGACAGGGGGTTTAGGGATGAGCAGTTCTTC. The chain is built from TRBV28 and TRBJ2-1; 9 bases are shared with TRBD1. This CDR3 contains 15 residues. The V and J ends lost 7 bases and 8 bases, in that order; junction bases with no gene match: 12. Germline assignment: CDR1 MDHEN and CDR2 SYDVKM. The full variable domain, rest sourced from reference TRBV28 and TRBJ2-1, is DVKVTQSSRYLVKRTGEKVFLECVQDMDHENMFWYRQDPGLGLRLIYFSYDVKMKEKGDIPEGYSVSREKKERFSLILESASTNQTSMYLCASIVDRGFRDEQFFGPGTRLTVL.

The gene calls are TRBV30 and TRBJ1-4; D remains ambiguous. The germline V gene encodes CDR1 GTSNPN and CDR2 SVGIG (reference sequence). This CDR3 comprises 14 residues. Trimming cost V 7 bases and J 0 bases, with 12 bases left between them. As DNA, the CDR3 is TGTGCCTTCCAGGCCCTTCCAACTAATGAAAAACTGTTTTTT. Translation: CAFQALPTNEKLFF.

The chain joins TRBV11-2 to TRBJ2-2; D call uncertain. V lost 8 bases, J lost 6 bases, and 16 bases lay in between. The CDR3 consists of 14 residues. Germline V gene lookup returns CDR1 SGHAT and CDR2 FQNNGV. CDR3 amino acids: CASQSNSISGELFF. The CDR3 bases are TGTGCCAGCCAATCGAACTCCATCTCCGGGGAGCTGTTTTTT.

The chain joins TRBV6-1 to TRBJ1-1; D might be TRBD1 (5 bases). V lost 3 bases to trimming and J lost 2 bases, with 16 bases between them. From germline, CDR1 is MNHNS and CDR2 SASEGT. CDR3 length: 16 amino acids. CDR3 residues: CASSDPGLGVNTEAFF. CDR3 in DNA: TGTGCCAGCAGTGATCCGGGCCTAGGGGTAAACACTGAAGCTTTCTTT.

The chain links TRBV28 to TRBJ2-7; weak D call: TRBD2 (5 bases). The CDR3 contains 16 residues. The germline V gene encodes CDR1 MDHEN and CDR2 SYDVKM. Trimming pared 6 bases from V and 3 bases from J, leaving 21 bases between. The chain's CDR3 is CASSEGFETIHYEQYF. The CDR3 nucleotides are TGTGCCAGCAGCGAGGGTTTCGAGACCATCCACTACGAGCAGTACTTC.

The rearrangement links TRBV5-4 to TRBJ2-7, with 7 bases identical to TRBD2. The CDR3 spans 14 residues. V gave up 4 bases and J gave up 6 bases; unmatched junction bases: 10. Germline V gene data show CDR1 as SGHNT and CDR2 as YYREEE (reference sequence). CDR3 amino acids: CASSGPRTSLEQYF. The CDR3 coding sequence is TGTGCCAGCAGCGGACCACGGACTAGTCTCGAGCAGTACTTC.

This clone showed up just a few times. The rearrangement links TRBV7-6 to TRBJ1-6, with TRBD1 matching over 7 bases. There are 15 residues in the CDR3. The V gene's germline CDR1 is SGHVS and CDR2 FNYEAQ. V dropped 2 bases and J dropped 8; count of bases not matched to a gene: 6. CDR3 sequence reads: CASSLRQGKDSPLHF. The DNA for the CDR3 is TGTGCCAGCAGCTTAAGACAGGGAAAGGATTCACCCCTCCACTTT.

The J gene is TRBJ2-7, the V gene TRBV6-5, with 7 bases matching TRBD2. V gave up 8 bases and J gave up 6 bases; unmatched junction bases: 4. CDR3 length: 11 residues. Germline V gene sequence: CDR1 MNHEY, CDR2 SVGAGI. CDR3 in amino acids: CASGWGGEQYF. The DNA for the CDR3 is TGTGCCAGCGGGTGGGGGGGCGAGCAGTACTTC.

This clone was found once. The CDR3 reads CASSQLRGTGWDANNEQFF. The CDR3 DNA is TGTGCCAGCAGCCAATTAAGGGGGACGGGGTGGGACGCTAACAATGAGCAGTTCTTC. The chain is built from TRBV11-1 and TRBJ2-1; D perhaps matches TRBD1 (6 bases). CDR1 is SGHAT, CDR2 FQDESV, per germline (reference sequence). The CDR3 has 19 residues. Trimming left V 5 bases short and J 5 bases short, with 28 bases between. Combining the CDR3 with reference TRBV11-1 and TRBJ2-1 gives the whole variable domain EAEVAQSPRYKITEKSQAVAFWCDPISGHATLYWYRQILGQGPELLVQFQDESVVDDSQLPKDRFSAERLKGVDSTLKIQPAELGDSAMYLCASSQLRGTGWDANNEQFFGPGTRLTVL.

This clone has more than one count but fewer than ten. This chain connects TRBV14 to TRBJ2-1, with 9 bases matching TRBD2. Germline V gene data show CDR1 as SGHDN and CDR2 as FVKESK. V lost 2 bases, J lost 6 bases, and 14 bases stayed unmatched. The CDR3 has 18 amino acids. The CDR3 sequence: CASSQLNYRTSVGNEQFF. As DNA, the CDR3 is TGTGCCAGCAGCCAACTAAATTATAGGACTAGCGTCGGCAATGAGCAGTTCTTC.

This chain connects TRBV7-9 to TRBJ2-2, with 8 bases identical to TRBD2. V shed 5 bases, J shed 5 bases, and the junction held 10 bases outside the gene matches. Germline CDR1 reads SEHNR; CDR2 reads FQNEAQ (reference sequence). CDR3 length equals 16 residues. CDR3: CASSHTIAGRTGELFF. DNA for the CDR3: TGTGCCAGCAGCCACACGATAGCGGGAAGGACCGGGGAGCTGTTTTTT.

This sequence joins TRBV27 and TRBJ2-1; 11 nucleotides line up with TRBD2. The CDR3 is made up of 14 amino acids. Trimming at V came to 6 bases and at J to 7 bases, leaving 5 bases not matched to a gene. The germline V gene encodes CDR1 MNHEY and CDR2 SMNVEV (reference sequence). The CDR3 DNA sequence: TGTGCCAGCAGGACTAGCGGGAATGGGAATGAGCAGTTCTTC. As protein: CASRTSGNGNEQFF.